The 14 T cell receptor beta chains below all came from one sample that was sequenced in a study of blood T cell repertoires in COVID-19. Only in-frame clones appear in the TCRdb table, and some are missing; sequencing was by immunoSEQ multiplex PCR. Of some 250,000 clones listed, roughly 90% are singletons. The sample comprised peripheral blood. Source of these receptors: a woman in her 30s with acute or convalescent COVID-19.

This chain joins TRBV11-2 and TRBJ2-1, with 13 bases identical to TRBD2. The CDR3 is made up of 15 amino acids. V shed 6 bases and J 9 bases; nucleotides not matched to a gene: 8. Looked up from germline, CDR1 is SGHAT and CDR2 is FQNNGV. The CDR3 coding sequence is TGTGCCAGCAGGCCAACTAGCGGGAGGGCCCGTGAGCAGTTCTTC. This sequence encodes CASRPTSGRAREQFF.

DNA for the CDR3: TGTGCCAGCAGCTTAACCTATGGGCCCGGGGAGCTGTTTTTT. Translating it yields CASSLTYGPGELFF. The chain uses TRBV11-3 and TRBJ2-2, with no clear D. Trimming removed 2 bases from V and 6 bases from J, with 10 bases in between. CDR3 length equals 14 residues. Germline CDR1 is SGHNT and CDR2 is YENEEA.

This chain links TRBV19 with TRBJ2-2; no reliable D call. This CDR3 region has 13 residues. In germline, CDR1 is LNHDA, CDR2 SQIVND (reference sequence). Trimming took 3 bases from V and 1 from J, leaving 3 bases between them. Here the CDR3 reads CASSMRNTGELFF. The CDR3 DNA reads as TGTGCCAGTAGTATGAGGAACACCGGGGAGCTGTTTTTT.

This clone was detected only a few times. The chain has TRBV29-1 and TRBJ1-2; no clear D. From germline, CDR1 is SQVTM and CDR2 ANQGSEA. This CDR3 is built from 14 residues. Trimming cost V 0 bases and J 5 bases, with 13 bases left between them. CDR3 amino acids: CSVEDEERRYGYTF. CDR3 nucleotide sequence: TGCAGCGTTGAAGATGAGGAAAGGCGGTATGGCTACACCTTC. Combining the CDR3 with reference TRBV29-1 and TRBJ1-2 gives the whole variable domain SAVISQKPSRDICQRGTSLTIQCQVDSQVTMMFWYRQQPGQSLTLIATANQGSEATYESGFVIDKFPISRPNLTFSTLTVSNMSPEDSSIYLCSVEDEERRYGYTFGSGTRLTVV.

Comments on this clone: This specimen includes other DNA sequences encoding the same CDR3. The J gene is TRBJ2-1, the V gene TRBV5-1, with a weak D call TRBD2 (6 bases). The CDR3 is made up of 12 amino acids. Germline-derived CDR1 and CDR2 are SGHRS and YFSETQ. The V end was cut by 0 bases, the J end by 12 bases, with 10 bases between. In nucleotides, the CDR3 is TGCGCCAGCAGCTTGGCGGGGGTAGGGCAGTTCTTC. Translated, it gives CASSLAGVGQFF.

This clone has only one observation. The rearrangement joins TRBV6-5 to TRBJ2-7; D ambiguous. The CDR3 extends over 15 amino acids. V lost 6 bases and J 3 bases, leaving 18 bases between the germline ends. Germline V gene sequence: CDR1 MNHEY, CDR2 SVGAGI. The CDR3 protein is CASSPPDKSRYEQYF. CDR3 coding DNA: TGTGCCAGCAGCCCCCCCGACAAAAGTCGCTACGAGCAGTACTTC.

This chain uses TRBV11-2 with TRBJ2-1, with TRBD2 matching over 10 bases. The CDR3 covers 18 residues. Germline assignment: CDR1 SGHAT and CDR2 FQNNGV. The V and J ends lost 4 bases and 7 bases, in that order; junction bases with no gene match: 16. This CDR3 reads CASSSGGQREGPRNEQFF. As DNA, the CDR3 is TGTGCCAGCAGCTCCGGTGGGCAGCGGGAGGGGCCTAGGAATGAGCAGTTCTTC.

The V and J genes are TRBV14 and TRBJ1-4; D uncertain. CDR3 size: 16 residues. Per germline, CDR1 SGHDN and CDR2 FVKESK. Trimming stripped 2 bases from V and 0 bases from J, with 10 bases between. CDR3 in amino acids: CASSQRLTATNEKLFF. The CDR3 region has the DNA TGTGCCAGCAGCCAAAGGTTAACAGCAACTAATGAAAAACTGTTTTTT.

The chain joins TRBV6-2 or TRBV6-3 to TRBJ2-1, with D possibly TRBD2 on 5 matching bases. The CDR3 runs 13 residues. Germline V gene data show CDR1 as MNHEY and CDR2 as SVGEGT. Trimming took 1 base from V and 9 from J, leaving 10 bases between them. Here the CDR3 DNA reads TGTGCCAGCAGTTACTTCGAGGGTGGTGAGCAGTTCTTC. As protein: CASSYFEGGEQFF.

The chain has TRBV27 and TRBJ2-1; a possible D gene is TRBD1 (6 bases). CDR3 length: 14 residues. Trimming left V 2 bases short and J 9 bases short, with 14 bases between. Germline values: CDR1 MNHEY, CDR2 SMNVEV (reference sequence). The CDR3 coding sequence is TGTGCCAGCAGTTTAGTACAGGGCGTTAGTGAGCAGTTCTTC. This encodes CASSLVQGVSEQFF.

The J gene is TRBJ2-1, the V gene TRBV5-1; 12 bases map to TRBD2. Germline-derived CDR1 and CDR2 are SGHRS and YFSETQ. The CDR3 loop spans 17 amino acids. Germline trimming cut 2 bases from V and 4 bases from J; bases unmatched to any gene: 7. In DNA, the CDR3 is TGCGCCAGCAGCTTCCGACGGACTAGCGGGATATACAATGAGCAGTTCTTC. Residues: CASSFRRTSGIYNEQFF.

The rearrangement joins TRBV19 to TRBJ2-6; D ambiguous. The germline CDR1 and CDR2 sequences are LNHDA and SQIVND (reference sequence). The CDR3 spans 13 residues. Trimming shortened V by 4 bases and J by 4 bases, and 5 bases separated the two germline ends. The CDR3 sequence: CASSKPGANVLTF. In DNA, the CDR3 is TGTGCCAGTAGTAAGCCCGGGGCCAACGTCCTGACTTTC.

The CDR3 loop reads CASRASGLAGVYYF. The CDR3 DNA reads as TGTGCCAGCAGAGCAAGTGGACTAGCGGGAGTGTATTACTTC. The chain has TRBV3-1 (or the pseudogene TRBV3-2) and TRBJ2-5; 13 bases agree with TRBD2. The CDR3 is 14 residues long. CDR1 and CDR2 from the germline V gene are LGHDT and YNNKEL (reference sequence). J was trimmed by 14 bases and V by 6 bases; bases with no gene match: 12.

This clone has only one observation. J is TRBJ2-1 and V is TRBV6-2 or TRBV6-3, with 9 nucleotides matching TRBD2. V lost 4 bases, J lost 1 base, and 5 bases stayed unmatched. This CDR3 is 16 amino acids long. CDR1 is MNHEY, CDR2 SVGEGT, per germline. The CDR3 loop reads CASSSKAGGSYNEQFF. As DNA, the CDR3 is TGTGCCAGCAGTTCCAAAGCGGGAGGATCCTACAATGAGCAGTTCTTC.